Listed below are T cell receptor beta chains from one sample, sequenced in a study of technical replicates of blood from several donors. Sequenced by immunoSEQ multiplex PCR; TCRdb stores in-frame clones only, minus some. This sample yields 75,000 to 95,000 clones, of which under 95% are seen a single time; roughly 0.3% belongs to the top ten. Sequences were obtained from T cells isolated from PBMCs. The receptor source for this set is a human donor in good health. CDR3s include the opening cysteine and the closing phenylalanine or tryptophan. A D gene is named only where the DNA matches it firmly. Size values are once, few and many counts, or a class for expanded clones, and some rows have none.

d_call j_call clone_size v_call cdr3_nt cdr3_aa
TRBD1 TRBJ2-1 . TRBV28 TGTGCCAGCAGTTTTTGGGACAGGGGGCGCGTTAGGTACAATGAGCAGTTCTTC CASSFWDRGRVRYNEQFF
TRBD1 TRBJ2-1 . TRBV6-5 TGTGCCAGCAGGGGGACAGCGGACAATGAGCAGTTCTTC CASRGTADNEQFF
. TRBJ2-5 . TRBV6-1 TGTGCCAGCAGTGAACTGGGGCAGTGGCAAGAGACCCAGTACTTC CASSELGQWQETQYF
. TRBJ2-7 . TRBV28 TGTGCCAGCACCCTACTTCCAGGGCTTTACGAGCAGTACTTC CASTLLPGLYEQYF
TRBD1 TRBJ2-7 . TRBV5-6 TGTGCCAGCAGCGTTCGGACAGGGGGTGATCGCGAGCAGTACTTC CASSVRTGGDREQYF
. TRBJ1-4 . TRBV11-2 TGTGCCAGCAGCTTAGCTCGGGGAAATCGACTCGCAACTAATGAAAAACTGTTTTTT CASSLARGNRLATNEKLFF
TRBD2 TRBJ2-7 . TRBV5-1 TGCGCCAGCAGCCAGGGACTAGCAATTAACGAGCAGTACTTC CASSQGLAINEQYF
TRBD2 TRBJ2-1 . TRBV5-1 TGCGCCAGCAGCTCAGCCCTGAGCGGGGCCTCCTACAATGAGCAGTTCTTC CASSSALSGASYNEQFF
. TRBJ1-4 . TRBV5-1 TGCGCCAGCAGCTTGGCCTCGGTTACCGATGAAAAACTGTTTTTT CASSLASVTDEKLFF
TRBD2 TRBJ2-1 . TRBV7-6 TGTGCCAGCAGCTTGGAGGCGGGAGGCTCCTACAATGAGCAGTTCTTC CASSLEAGGSYNEQFF
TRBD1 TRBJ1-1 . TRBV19 TGTGCCAGTAGTGACAGGGGCCGGAACACTGAAGCTTTCTTT CASSDRGRNTEAFF
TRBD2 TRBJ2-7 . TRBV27 TGTGCCAGCAGTTTAGCGGGAGTACCCTACGAGCAGTACTTC CASSLAGVPYEQYF
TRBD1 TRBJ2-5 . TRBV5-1 TGCGCCAGCAGCTTGGCCGGGACAGGGGGCTATAAGGGAGGGACCCAGTACTTC CASSLAGTGGYKGGTQYF
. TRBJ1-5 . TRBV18 TGTGCCAGCTCACCAGGGGAGGGGAAACATTTT CASSPGEGKHF
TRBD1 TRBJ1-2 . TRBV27 TGTGCCAGCAGTCTCGTAGGGACAGGGGTAGGCTACACCTTC CASSLVGTGVGYTF
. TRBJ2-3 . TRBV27 TGTGCCAGCAGCCCCGGGAGCGGGCCAGATACGCAGTATTTT CASSPGSGPDTQYF
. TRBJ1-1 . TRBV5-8 TGTGCCAGCAGCTATTACAGGACAGTTGAAGCTTTCTTT CASSYYRTVEAFF
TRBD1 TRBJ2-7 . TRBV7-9 TGTGCCAGCAGCGGACAGGGGGGCGTTGGGTACGAGCAGTACTTC CASSGQGGVGYEQYF
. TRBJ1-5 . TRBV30 TGTGCCTGGACCGAGGGGGTTACGAAGCAGCCCCAGCATTTT CAWTEGVTKQPQHF
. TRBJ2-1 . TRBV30 TGTGCCTGGACGTTACTAAGGGAGCAGTTCTTC CAWTLLREQFF
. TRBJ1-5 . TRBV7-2 TGTGCCAGCCGCTCGAGGGACGGGAGTGATGGGCCCCAGCATTTT CASRSRDGSDGPQHF
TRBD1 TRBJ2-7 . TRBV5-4 TGTGCCAGCAGCTTACCAGGGGGTGGCTACGAGCAGTACTTC CASSLPGGGYEQYF
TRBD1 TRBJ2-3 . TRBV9 TGTGCCAGCAGCGTAGCAGGGGGTAGCACAGATACGCAGTATTTT CASSVAGGSTDTQYF
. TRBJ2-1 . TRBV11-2 TGTGCCAGCAGCCATAGCGTTGAGCAGTTCTTC CASSHSVEQFF
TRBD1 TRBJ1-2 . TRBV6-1 TGTGCCAGCAGCCAATATACAGGGGTTAACTATGGCTACACCTTC CASSQYTGVNYGYTF
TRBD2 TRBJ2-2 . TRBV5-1 TGCGCCAGCAGACCCTCACTAGCGGGGGGCGGCGGGGAGCTGTTTTTT CASRPSLAGGGGELFF
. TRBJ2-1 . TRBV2 TGTGCGAGCCAGCGGCATGAGCAGTTCTTC CASQRHEQFF
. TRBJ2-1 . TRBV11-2 TGTGCCAGCAGCTTAGAACGGTTCAATGAGCAGTTCTTC CASSLERFNEQFF
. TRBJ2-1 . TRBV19 TGTGCCAGTAAGGGGGATGAATACAATGAGCAGTTCTTC CASKGDEYNEQFF
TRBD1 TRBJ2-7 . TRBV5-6 TGTGCCAGCAGCTTGGGGGGGTCGGGACAGGCATCGTACTTC CASSLGGSGQASYF
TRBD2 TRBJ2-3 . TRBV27 TGTGCCAGCACGGGACTAGCGGGAGGTTACCCAGATACGCAGTATTTT CASTGLAGGYPDTQYF
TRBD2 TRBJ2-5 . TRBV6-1 TGTGCCAGCAGGCGGGGGGCTGAGACCCAGTACTTC CASRRGAETQYF
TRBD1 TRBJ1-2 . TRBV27 TGTGCCAGCAGTTTATCGGCAGGGGGAGGCTACACCTTC CASSLSAGGGYTF
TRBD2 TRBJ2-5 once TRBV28 TGTGCCAGCAGTCCACCCGACAGGCTAGCGGGTGATGAGACCCAGTACTTC CASSPPDRLAGDETQYF
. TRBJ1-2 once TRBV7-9 TGTGCCAGCGTAAAGGGAGGACTGACTAACTATGGCTACACCTTC CASVKGGLTNYGYTF
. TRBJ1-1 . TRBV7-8 TGTGCCAGCACCCCCGGGGAAATTATGAACACTGAAGCTTTCTTT CASTPGEIMNTEAFF
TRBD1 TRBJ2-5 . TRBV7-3 TGTGCCAGCAGCCCACAGACAGGGTCCATAGAGACCCAGTACTTC CASSPQTGSIETQYF
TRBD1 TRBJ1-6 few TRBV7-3 TGTGCCAGCAGCTTGAGACAGGGGAAGAATTCACCCCTCCACTTT CASSLRQGKNSPLHF
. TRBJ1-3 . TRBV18 TGTGCCAGCTCACCAGTCGAGACTGGAAACACCATATATTTT CASSPVETGNTIYF